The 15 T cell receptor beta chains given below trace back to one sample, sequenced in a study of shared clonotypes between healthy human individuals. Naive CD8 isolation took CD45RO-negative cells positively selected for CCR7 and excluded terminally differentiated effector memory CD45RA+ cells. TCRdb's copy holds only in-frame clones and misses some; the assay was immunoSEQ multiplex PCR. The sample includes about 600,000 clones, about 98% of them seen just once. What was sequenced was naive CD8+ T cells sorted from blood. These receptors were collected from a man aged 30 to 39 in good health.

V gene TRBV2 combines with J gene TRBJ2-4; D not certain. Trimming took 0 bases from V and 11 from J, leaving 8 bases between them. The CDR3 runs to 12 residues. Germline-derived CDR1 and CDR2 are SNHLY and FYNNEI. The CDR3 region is CASSEAPEVQYF. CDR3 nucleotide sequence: TGTGCCAGCAGTGAAGCACCAGAGGTTCAGTACTTC.

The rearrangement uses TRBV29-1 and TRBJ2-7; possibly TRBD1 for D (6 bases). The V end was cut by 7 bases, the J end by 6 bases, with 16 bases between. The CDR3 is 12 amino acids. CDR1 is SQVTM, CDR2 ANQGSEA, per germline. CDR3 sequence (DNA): TGCAGCGCTCAGGACAGCGGAATCGAGCAGTACTTC. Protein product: CSAQDSGIEQYF.

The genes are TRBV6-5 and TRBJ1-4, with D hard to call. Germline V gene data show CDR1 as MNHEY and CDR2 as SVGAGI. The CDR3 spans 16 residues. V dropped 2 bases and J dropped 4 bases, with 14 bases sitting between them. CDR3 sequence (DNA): TGTGCCAGCAGTTACGTTTACGGCGATCGTAATGAAAAACTGTTTTTT. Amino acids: CASSYVYGDRNEKLFF.

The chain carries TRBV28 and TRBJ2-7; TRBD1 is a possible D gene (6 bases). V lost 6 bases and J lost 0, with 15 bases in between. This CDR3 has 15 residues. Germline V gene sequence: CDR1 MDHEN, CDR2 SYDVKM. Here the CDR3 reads CASSSRTVVSYEQYF. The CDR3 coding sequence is TGTGCCAGCAGCAGTCGGACAGTCGTCTCCTACGAGCAGTACTTC.

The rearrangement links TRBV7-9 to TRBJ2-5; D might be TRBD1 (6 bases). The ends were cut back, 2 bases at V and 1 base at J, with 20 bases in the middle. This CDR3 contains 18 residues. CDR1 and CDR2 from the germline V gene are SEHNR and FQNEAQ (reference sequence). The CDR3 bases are TGTGCCAGCAGCTTAACCCCCCCCCAGGGGAATCGCCAAGAGACCCAGTACTTC. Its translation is CASSLTPPQGNRQETQYF.

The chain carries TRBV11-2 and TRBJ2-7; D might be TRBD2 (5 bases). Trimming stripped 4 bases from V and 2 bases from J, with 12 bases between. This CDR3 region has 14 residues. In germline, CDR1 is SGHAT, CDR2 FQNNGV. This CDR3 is CASSSHSGAYEQYF. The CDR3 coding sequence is TGTGCCAGCAGCTCCCACAGCGGCGCCTACGAGCAGTACTTC.

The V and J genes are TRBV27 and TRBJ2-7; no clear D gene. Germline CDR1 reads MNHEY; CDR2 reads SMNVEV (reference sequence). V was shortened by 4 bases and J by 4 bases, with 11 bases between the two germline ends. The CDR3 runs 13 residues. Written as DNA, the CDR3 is TGTGCCAGCAGTTCTCGGCGGTTTTACGAGCAGTACTTC. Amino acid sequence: CASSSRRFYEQYF.

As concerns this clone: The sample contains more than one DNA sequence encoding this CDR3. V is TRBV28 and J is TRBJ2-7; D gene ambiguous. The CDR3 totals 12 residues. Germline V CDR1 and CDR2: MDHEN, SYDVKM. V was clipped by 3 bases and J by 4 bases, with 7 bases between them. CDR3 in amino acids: CASSLGRYEQYF. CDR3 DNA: TGTGCCAGCAGTTTGGGCCGGTACGAGCAGTACTTC.

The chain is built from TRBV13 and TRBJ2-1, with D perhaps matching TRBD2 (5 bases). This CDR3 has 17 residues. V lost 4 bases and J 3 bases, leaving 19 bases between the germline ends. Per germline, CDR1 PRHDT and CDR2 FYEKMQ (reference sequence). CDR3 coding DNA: TGTGCCAGCAGCTCGGGAAAGACCACTGGTCTCTACAATGAGCAGTTCTTC. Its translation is CASSSGKTTGLYNEQFF.

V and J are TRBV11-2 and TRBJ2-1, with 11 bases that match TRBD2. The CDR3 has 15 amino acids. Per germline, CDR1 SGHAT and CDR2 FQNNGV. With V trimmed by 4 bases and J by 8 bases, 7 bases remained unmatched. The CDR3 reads CASSSLAGGYYEQFF. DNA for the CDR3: TGTGCCAGCAGCTCTCTAGCGGGAGGTTACTATGAGCAGTTCTTC.

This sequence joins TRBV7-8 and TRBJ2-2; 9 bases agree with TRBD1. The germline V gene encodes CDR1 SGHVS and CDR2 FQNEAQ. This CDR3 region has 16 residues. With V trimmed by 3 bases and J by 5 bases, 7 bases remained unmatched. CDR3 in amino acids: CASSFPGTGTTGELFF. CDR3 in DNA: TGTGCCAGCAGCTTTCCGGGGACAGGGACTACCGGGGAGCTGTTTTTT.

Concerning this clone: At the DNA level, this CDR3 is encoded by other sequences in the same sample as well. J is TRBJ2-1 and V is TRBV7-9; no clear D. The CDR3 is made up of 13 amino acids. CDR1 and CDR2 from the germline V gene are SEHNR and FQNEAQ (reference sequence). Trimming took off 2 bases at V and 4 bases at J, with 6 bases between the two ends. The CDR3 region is CASSLPRYNEQFF. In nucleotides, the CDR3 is TGTGCCAGCAGCTTACCCAGGTACAATGAGCAGTTCTTC.

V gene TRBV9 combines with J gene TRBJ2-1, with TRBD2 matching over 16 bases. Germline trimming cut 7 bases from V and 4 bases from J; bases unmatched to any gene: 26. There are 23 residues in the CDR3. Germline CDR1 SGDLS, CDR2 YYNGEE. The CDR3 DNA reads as TGTGCCAGCCCGGGCGAAAAAAAAGACCCCCCGGGACTAGCGGGAGGGATTTACAATGAGCAGTTCTTC. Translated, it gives CASPGEKKDPPGLAGGIYNEQFF.

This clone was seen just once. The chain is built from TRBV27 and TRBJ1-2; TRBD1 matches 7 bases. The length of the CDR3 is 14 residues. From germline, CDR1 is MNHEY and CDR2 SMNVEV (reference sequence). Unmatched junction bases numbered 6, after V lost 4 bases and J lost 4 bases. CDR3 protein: CASSSWDRPYGYTF. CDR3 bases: TGTGCCAGCAGTTCATGGGACAGACCCTATGGCTACACCTTC.

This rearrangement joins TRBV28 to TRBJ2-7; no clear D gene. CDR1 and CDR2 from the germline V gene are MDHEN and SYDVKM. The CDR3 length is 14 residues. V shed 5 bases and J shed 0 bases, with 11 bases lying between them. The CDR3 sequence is CASSPFQSSYEQYF. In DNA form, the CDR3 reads TGTGCCAGCAGTCCTTTCCAAAGCTCCTACGAGCAGTACTTC.